What follows is one TCR beta chain and its context. V was shortened by 3 bases and J by 3 bases, with 14 bases between the two germline ends. The V gene's germline CDR1 is LNHDA and CDR2 SQIVND (reference sequence). This CDR3 spans 16 amino acids. One entry per CDR3 protein, called by TCRdb with MiXCR from the 5' RACE reads. This sample has about 48,000 distinct CDR3 sequences, with about a fifth found just once. The sample comes from a study of chronic HIV infection and antiretroviral therapy. This TCR came from an adult who had HIV and had not received antiretroviral therapy, or was an uninfected healthy control (not recorded which). The chain is built from TRBV19 and TRBJ2-2; D may be TRBD1 (7 bases). Sequenced material: peripheral blood. This CDR3 reads CASSIFGGTDTGELFF. In DNA form, the CDR3 reads TGTGCCAGTAGTATCTTCGGCGGGACAGACACCGGGGAGCTGTTTTTT.